Described below is a single TCR beta chain sequence and its context. Its antigen is not known. CDR1 is SGHRS, CDR2 YFSETQ, per germline. The CDR3 totals 15 residues. Trimming removed 4 bases from V and 2 bases from J; junction bases left unmatched: 1. The data are from a study of cytomegalovirus exposure and HLA in healthy donors. The wider study: Earlier sequencing of 150 million to 200 million T cells yielded roughly 120 million unique TCR beta sequences.

Use of 60 Vbeta and 13 Jbeta primers characterized the PCR. Libraries were prepared by immunoSEQ multiplex PCR; TCRdb keeps only in-frame clonotypes and omits some of them. The sample data list more than 90,000 clones. General study findings and limits: In terms of immune exposure information, only CMV serostatus was available.

Material for sequencing was PBMCs. The rearrangement links TRBV5-1 to TRBJ2-1; 12 bases align to TRBD1. The TCR sequence derives from a man aged 35-49 years in good health and CMV-seropositive. The CDR3 sequence is CASSGTGGAYNEQFF. The CDR3 bases are TGCGCCAGCAGCGGGACAGGGGGCGCCTACAATGAGCAGTTCTTC.